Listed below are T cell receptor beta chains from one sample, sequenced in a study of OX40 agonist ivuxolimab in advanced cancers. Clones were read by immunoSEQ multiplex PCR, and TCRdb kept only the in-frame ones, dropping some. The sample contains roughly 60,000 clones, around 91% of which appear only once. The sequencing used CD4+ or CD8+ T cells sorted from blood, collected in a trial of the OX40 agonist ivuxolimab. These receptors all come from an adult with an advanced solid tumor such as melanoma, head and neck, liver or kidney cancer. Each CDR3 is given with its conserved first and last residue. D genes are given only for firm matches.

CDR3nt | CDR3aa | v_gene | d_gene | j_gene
TGTGCCAGCAGTCAGGGGGTCACCTCTGGAAACACCATATATTTT | CASSQGVTSGNTIYF | TRBV9 | TRBD1 | TRBJ1-3
TGCGCCAGCAGCTTGGGGACTGGCCTAACAAGTGGCTACACCTTC | CASSLGTGLTSGYTF | TRBV5-1 | . | TRBJ1-2
TGCGCCAGCAGCTTGATCGGGGGTACTGAAGCTTTCTTT | CASSLIGGTEAFF | TRBV5-1 | . | TRBJ1-1
TGCAGCGTTGAGGAGAGCTCCTACAATGAGCAGTTCTTC | CSVEESSYNEQFF | TRBV29-1 | . | TRBJ2-1
TGTGCCAGCAGCCCCGTTTTGGGGGCCTACGAGCAGTACTTC | CASSPVLGAYEQYF | TRBV7-9 | . | TRBJ2-7
TGTGCCAGTAGTATAGACACGTTATTTACCGAAGCTTTCTTT | CASSIDTLFTEAFF | TRBV19 | . | TRBJ1-1
TGTGCCAGCAGCATTTTCGCCCGAGCTACGCGAGACTACAATGAGCAGTTCTTC | CASSIFARATRDYNEQFF | TRBV7-8 | . | TRBJ2-1
TGTGCCAGCAGTGAATATTCCGGGACATTGGGGCCACCCCTCCACTTT | CASSEYSGTLGPPLHF | TRBV6-1 | . | TRBJ1-6
TGCGCCAGCAGCTTGACAGGGGGTAATGAGCAGTTCTTC | CASSLTGGNEQFF | TRBV5-1 | TRBD1 | TRBJ2-1
TGTGCCAGCAGCTTGCATCATATTGAGCAGTTCTTC | CASSLHHIEQFF | TRBV7-2 | . | TRBJ2-1